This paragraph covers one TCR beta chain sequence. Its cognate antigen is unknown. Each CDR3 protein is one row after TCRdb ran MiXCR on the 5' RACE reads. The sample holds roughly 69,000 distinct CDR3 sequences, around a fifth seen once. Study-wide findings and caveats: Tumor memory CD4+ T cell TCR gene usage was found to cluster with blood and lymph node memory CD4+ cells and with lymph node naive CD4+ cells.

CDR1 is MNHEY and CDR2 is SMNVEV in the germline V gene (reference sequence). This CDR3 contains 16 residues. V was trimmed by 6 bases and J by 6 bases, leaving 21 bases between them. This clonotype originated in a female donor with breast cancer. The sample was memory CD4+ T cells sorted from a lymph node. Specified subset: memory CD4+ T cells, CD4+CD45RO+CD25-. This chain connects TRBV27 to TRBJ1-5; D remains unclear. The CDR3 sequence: CASRSDRERARQPQHF. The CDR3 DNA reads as TGTGCCAGCAGGAGCGATAGAGAAAGGGCGCGTCAGCCCCAGCATTTT.